A selection of T cell receptor beta chains follows, all from one sample in a study of identical twins. One entry per CDR3 protein results from TCRdb running MiXCR on the 5' RACE reads. The table records under 300,000 distinct CDR3 sequences, approximately 7.1% of them present only once. The same data also contributed to another study, on T cells expressing NK-cell markers.

Sequencing was performed on CD8+ T cells sorted from blood. The receptors originated from a woman between 18 and 30 years old in good health. The CDR3 runs from the conserved cysteine through the conserved F or W. D genes are given only for firm matches. For some rows the clone size is stated as once, few or many, or as a class when expanded; others skip it.

v_call,j_call,clone_size,d_call,cdr3_nt,cdr3_aa
TRBV27,TRBJ2-7,many,-,TGTGCCAGCAGTTCCGTAGACGAGCAGTACTTC,CASSSVDEQYF
TRBV7-9,TRBJ1-2,-,-,TGTGCCAGCAGCTATATCATGACAGGAGCTAACTATGGCTACACCTTC,CASSYIMTGANYGYTF
TRBV7-2,TRBJ2-1,few,-,TGTGCCAGCAGCGTGAGGACGGAGACTTACTACAATGAGCAGTTCTTC,CASSVRTETYYNEQFF
TRBV29-1,TRBJ2-7,-,TRBD2,TGCAGCGTTGGCGCGGGAGGCCTGGACTACGAGCAGTACTTC,CSVGAGGLDYEQYF
TRBV5-1,TRBJ2-2,many,-,TGCGCCAGCAGCTTATTCTCCCGGGCTTTTTCCCGGGAGCTGTTTTTT,CASSLFSRAFSRELFF
TRBV7-9,TRBJ2-5,-,TRBD2,TGTGCCAGCAGCGGCTGGACTAGCGGGGGGGAGACCCAGTACTTC,CASSGWTSGGETQYF
TRBV30,TRBJ1-5,-,-,TGTGCCTGGATTTATTGGGGTAATCAGCCCCAGCATTTT,CAWIYWGNQPQHF
TRBV20-1,TRBJ2-7,few,-,TGCAGTGCTAGAGAACAGGGCCCCTACGAGCAGTACTTC,CSAREQGPYEQYF
TRBV12-3/TRBV12-4,TRBJ1-1,-,-,TGTGCCAGCAGCGGAATTAAGGGGTTTGGGAACACTGAAGCTTTCTTT,CASSGIKGFGNTEAFF
TRBV18,TRBJ2-3,-,-,TGTGCCAGCTCACCAGATTGGGGTGAGACCACAGATACGCAGTATTTT,CASSPDWGETTDTQYF
TRBV4-3,TRBJ2-7,many,-,TGCGCCAGCAGCCAAATAAATAGTCTGGTCTACGAGCAGTACTTC,CASSQINSLVYEQYF
TRBV29-1,TRBJ1-2,-,-,TGCAGCGTATTGGATTCGACAGACACTATCTATGGCTACACCTTC,CSVLDSTDTIYGYTF
TRBV27,TRBJ2-7,few,-,TGTGCCAGCAGTTTACTCCCTGCCTCCTACGAGCAGTACTTC,CASSLLPASYEQYF
TRBV7-9,TRBJ1-1,many,-,TGTGCCAGCAGCCCGGGGGGCACTGAAGCTTTCTTT,CASSPGGTEAFF
TRBV7-8,TRBJ2-7,-,-,TGTGCCAGCACCACGGTAGACAGAGGCTACGAGCAGTACTTC,CASTTVDRGYEQYF
TRBV12-3/TRBV12-4,TRBJ2-3,many,-,TGTGCCAGCTTTTTCGGGACTTTTCATAGCACAGATACGCAGTATTTT,CASFFGTFHSTDTQYF
TRBV12-3/TRBV12-4,TRBJ2-1,many,-,TGTGCCAGCACCCCCCTTAGCGGACCCTACAATGAGCAGTTCTTC,CASTPLSGPYNEQFF
TRBV6-5,TRBJ1-4,many,-,TGTGCCAGCAGTTACGACCGAGCAACTAATGAAAAACTGTTTTTT,CASSYDRATNEKLFF
TRBV7-2,TRBJ2-6,-,-,TGTGCCAGCAGCACCACTGGGGCCAACGTCCTGACTTTC,CASSTTGANVLTF
TRBV7-9,TRBJ1-1,few,-,TGTGCCAGCAGCTTAGGATATAGAGGAATGAACATTGAAGCTTTCTTT,CASSLGYRGMNIEAFF
TRBV24-1,TRBJ2-3,-,TRBD1,TGTGCCACCAGTGATCCCCGGACAGGGGGGGCGTCAGATACGCAGTATTTT,CATSDPRTGGASDTQYF
TRBV9,TRBJ2-7,few,TRBD2,TGTGCCAGCAGCGGGGAGGGCTACGAGCAGTACTTC,CASSGEGYEQYF
TRBV15,TRBJ1-2,once,-,TGTGCCACCAGCAGAGACAGGGTAGCCTATGGCTACACCTTC,CATSRDRVAYGYTF
TRBV4-3,TRBJ1-6,few,-,TGCGCCAGCAGCCAAGTTGGGGCTGGGAATTCACCCCTCCACTTT,CASSQVGAGNSPLHF
TRBV27,TRBJ2-3,few,-,TGTGCCAGCAGTAGGTACGCAGATACGCAGTATTTT,CASSRYADTQYF
TRBV12-3/TRBV12-4,TRBJ2-1,many,-,TGTGCCAGCGCCTCGGGGGTTGAGCAGTTCTTC,CASASGVEQFF
TRBV7-3,TRBJ1-1,few,-,TGTGCCAGCAGCTCCGAGGGGGAAGCTTTCTTT,CASSSEGEAFF
TRBV9,TRBJ2-3,few,TRBD2,TGTGCCAGCAGCCTCACTAGCGCCAGCACAGATACGCAGTATTTT,CASSLTSASTDTQYF
TRBV27,TRBJ2-7,-,TRBD2,TGTGCCACCTGGACTAGCGGGGGTCTTGGCGAGCAGTACTTC,CATWTSGGLGEQYF
TRBV24-1,TRBJ1-6,few,-,TGTGCCACCAGTGATAATGGACGGGTTGATGCATCCTATAATTCACCCCTCCACTTT,CATSDNGRVDASYNSPLHF
TRBV13,TRBJ1-1,-,-,TGTGCCAGCAGCTTAGGTCGGGCGGTGAGGGAAGCTTTCTTT,CASSLGRAVREAFF
TRBV12-3/TRBV12-4,TRBJ2-5,-,-,TGTGCCAGCAGTCCCCTCCGGGAGACCCAGTACTTC,CASSPLRETQYF
TRBV12-3/TRBV12-4,TRBJ1-2,few,-,TGTGCCAGCAGTTTAGAGTCCAGGAGCTATGGCTACACCTTC,CASSLESRSYGYTF
TRBV27,TRBJ2-5,few,-,TGTGCCAGCAGTTTGGGCCAAGCCTCGGAGACCCAGTACTTC,CASSLGQASETQYF
TRBV13,TRBJ1-1,few,TRBD1,TGTGCCAGCAGCTTAGGCGTTCAACAGGGGACGAACACTGAAGCTTTCTTT,CASSLGVQQGTNTEAFF
TRBV6-5,TRBJ2-1,-,-,TGTGCCAGCAGTTACAAGCGGGCCGACACCTACAATGAGCAGTTCTTC,CASSYKRADTYNEQFF
TRBV6-2/TRBV6-3,TRBJ2-3,-,-,TGTGCCAGCAGCCCCCTAGGTATGGCCGATACGCAGTATTTT,CASSPLGMADTQYF
TRBV12-3/TRBV12-4,TRBJ1-2,many,TRBD1,TGTGCCAGCAGTTCTGAGGGACAGGGGGCATCCTACACCTTC,CASSSEGQGASYTF
TRBV11-2,TRBJ2-1,many,-,TGTGCCAGCAGTCCCCCCTCTAGGGCTCAGGAGCAGTTCTTC,CASSPPSRAQEQFF
TRBV7-9,TRBJ2-5,many,-,TGTGCCAGCAGCTTAGACATTCGGGAGACCCAGTACTTC,CASSLDIRETQYF
TRBV6-2/TRBV6-3,TRBJ2-7,few,TRBD2,TGTGCCAGCAGGCTCGGAGCGGGATCTCTTGGGCAGTACTTC,CASRLGAGSLGQYF
TRBV5-6,TRBJ2-5,-,TRBD2,TGTGCCAGCAGCCCCGAGGGAGGGAACGGAGAGACCCAGTACTTC,CASSPEGGNGETQYF
TRBV6-1,TRBJ1-1,few,-,TGTGCCAGCCAACGGCTTTGGTACACTGAAGCTTTCTTT,CASQRLWYTEAFF
TRBV20-1,TRBJ2-7,-,-,TGCAGTGCTATCTTCCGGGACAAAACCTCCTACGAGCAGTACTTC,CSAIFRDKTSYEQYF
TRBV21-1,TRBJ1-2,-,-,TGTGCCGGACCACGTGGGGGCGAGGACTATGGCTACACCTTC,CAGPRGGEDYGYTF
TRBV12-3/TRBV12-4,TRBJ1-6,-,-,TGTGCCAGCAGTTTTGAGCATTCACCCCTCCACTTT,CASSFEHSPLHF
TRBV7-9,TRBJ2-7,many,TRBD1,TGTGCCAGCAGCTTAAATCAGGGGGCGCGTGAGCAGTACTTC,CASSLNQGAREQYF
TRBV12-3/TRBV12-4,TRBJ2-1,many,TRBD2,TGTGCCAGCAGTTTCCGGGACTACTCCTACAATGAGCAGTTCTTC,CASSFRDYSYNEQFF
TRBV12-3/TRBV12-4,TRBJ2-1,many,TRBD2,TGTGCCAGCAGCCATAGCGGGGGGGCTTACAATGAGCAGTTCTTC,CASSHSGGAYNEQFF
TRBV4-2,TRBJ2-5,many,TRBD2,TGTGCCAGCAGCCAAGAACTAGCGGGAGTAGGAGAGACCCAGTACTTC,CASSQELAGVGETQYF
TRBV5-1,TRBJ2-5,many,TRBD1,TGCGCCAGCACGGACAGGGGGCTTGAGACCCAGTACTTC,CASTDRGLETQYF
TRBV7-9,TRBJ2-1,few,TRBD1,TGTGCCAGCAGCTCACGGACAGGCCCCGGGCGGTTCTTC,CASSSRTGPGRFF
TRBV30,TRBJ1-2,few,-,TGTGCCTGGAGTGGCTTCAATGGCAGGGGCTATGGCTACACCTTC,CAWSGFNGRGYGYTF